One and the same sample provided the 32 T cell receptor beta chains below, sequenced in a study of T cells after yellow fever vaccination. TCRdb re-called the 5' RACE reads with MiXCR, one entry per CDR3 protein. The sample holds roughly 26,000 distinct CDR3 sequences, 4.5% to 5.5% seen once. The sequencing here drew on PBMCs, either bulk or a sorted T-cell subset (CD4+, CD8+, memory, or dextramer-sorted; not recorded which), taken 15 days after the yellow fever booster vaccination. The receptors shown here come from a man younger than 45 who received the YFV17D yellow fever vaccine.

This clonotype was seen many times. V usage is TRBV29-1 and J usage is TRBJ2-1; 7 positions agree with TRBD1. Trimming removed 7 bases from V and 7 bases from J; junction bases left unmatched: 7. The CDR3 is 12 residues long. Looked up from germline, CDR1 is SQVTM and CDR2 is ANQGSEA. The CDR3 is CSATTGSNEQFF. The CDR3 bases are TGCAGCGCAACGACAGGGTCGAATGAGCAGTTCTTC.

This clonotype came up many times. CDR3 nucleotide sequence: TGTGCCAGCAGTCGGGGCAACACAGATACGCAGTATTTT. This codes for CASSRGNTDTQYF. The rearrangement joins TRBV6-6 to TRBJ2-3, with D perhaps TRBD1 or TRBD2 (5 bases each). CDR1 is MNHNY, CDR2 SVGAGI, per germline (reference sequence). The CDR3 has 13 residues. Between the trimmed V and J ends, which lost 5 bases and 2 bases, there was a span of 8 bases.

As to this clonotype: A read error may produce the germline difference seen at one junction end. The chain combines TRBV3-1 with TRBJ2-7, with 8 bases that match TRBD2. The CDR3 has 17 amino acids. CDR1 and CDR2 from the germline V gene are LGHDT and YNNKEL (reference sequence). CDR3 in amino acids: CASCQERTGGGSYEQYF. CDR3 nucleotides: TGTGCCAGCTGCCAAGAGAGGACGGGAGGGGGCTCCTACGAGCAGTACTTC.

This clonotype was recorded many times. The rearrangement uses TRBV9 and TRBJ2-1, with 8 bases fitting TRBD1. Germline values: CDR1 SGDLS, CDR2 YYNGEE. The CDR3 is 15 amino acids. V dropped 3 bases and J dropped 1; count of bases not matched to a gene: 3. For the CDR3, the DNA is TGTGCCAGCAGCGAGAACAGGGGGTCCTACAATGAGCAGTTCTTC. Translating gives CASSENRGSYNEQFF.

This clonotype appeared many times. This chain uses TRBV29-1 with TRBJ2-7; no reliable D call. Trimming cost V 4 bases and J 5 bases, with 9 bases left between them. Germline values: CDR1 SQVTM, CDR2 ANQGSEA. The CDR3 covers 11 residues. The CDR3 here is CSVARGDEQYF. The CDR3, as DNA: TGCAGCGTTGCCCGAGGCGACGAGCAGTACTTC.

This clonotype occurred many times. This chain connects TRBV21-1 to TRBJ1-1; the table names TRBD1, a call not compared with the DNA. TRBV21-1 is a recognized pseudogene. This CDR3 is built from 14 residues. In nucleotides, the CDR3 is TGTGCCAGCAGCAGGAAAGGGTTGAACACTGAAGCTTTCTTT. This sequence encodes CASSRKGLNTEAFF.

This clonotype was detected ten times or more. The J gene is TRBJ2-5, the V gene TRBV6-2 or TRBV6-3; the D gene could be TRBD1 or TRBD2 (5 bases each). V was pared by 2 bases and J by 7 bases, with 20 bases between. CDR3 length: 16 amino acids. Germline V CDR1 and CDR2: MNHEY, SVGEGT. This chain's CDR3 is CASSYTIGTSERTQYF. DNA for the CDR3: TGTGCCAGCAGTTACACTATCGGGACGTCCGAAAGGACCCAGTACTTC.

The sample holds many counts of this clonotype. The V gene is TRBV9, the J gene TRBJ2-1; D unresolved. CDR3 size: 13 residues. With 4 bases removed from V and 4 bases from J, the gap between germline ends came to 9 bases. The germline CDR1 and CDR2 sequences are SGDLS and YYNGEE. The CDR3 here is CASSPAGYNEQFF. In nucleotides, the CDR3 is TGTGCCAGCAGCCCCGCTGGTTACAATGAGCAGTTCTTC.

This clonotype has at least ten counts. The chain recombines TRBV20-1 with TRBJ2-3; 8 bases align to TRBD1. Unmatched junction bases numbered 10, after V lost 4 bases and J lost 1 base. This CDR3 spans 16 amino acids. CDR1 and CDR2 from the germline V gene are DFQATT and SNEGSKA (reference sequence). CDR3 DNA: TGCAGTGCTACCCCCCCAGGGGGCAGGGGCACAGATACGCAGTATTTT. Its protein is CSATPPGGRGTDTQYF.

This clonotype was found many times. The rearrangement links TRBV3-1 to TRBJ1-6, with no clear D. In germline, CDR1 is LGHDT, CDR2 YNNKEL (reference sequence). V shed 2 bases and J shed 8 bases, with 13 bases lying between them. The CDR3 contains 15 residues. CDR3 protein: CASSQLGESYSPLHF. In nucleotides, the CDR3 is TGTGCCAGCAGCCAATTGGGAGAGTCATATTCACCCCTCCACTTT.

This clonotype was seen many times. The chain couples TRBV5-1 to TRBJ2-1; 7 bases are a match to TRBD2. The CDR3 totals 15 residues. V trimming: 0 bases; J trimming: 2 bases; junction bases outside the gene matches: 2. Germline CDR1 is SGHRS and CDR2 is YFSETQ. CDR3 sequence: CASSLGGTTYNEQFF. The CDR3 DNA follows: TGCGCCAGCAGCTTGGGTGGGACTACCTACAATGAGCAGTTCTTC.

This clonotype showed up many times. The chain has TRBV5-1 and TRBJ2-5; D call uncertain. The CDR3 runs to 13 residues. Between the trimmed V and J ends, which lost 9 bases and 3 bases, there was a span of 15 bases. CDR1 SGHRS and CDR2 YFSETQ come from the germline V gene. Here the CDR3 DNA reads TGCGCCAACCGCCGGTGGGGTAAAGAGACCCAGTACTTC. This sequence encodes CANRRWGKETQYF.

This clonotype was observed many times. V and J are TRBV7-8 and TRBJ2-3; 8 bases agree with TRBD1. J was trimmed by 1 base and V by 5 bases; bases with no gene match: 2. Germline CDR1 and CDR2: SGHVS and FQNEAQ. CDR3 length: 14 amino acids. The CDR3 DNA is TGTGCCAGCAGCGAGACAGGGGGCACAGATACGCAGTATTTT. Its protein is CASSETGGTDTQYF.

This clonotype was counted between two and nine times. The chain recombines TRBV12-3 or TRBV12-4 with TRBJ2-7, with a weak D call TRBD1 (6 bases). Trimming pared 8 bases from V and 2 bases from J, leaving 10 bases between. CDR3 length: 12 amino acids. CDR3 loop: CASGRGTYEQYF. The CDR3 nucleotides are TGTGCCAGCGGCAGGGGCACCTACGAGCAGTACTTC.

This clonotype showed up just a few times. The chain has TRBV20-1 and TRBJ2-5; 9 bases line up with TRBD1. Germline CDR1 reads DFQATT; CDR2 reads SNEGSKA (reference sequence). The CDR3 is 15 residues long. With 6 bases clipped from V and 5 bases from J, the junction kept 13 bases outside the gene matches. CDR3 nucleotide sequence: TGCAGTGCCCCGACCGGGACAGGGTTTTGGGAGACCCAGTACTTC. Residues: CSAPTGTGFWETQYF.

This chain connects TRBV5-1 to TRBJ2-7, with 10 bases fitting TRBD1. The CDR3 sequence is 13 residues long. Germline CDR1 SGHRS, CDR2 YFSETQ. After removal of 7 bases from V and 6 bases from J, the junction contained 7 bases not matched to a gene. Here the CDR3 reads CASGTGTGAEQYF. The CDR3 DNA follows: TGCGCCAGCGGTACCGGGACAGGGGCCGAGCAGTACTTC.

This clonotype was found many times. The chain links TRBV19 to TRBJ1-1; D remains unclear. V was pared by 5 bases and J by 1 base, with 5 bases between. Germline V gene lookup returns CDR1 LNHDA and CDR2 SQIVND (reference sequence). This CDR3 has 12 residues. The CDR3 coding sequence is TGTGCCAGTAGTCGGAGGAACACTGAAGCTTTCTTT. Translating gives CASSRRNTEAFF. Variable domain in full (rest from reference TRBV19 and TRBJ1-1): DGGITQSPKYLFRKEGQNVTLSCEQNLNHDAMYWYRQDPGQGLRLIYYSQIVNDFQKGDIAEGYSVSREKKESFPLTVTSAQKNPTAFYLCASSRRNTEAFFGQGTRLTVV.

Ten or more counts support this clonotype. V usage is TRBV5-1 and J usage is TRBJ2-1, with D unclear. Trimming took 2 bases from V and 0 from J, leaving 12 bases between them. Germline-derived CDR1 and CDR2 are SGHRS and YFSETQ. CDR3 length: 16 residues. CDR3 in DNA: TGCGCCAGCAGCTTAAAGCAACCTAGCTCCTACAATGAGCAGTTCTTC. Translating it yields CASSLKQPSSYNEQFF. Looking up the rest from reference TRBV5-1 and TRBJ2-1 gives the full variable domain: KAGVTQTPRYLIKTRGQQVTLSCSPISGHRSVSWYQQTPGQGLQFLFEYFSETQRNKGNFPGRFSGRQFSNSRSEMNVSTLELGDSALYLCASSLKQPSSYNEQFFGPGTRLTVL.

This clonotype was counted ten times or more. Here the CDR3 reads CASRLARNTFNEQFF. The DNA of the CDR3 is TGTGCCAGCAGACTAGCTAGGAACACCTTCAATGAGCAGTTCTTC. The V gene is TRBV27, the J gene TRBJ2-1, with a possible D match to TRBD2 (6 bases). The CDR3 is 15 amino acids. In germline, CDR1 is MNHEY, CDR2 SMNVEV (reference sequence). Trimming left V 6 bases short and J 6 bases short, with 18 bases between.

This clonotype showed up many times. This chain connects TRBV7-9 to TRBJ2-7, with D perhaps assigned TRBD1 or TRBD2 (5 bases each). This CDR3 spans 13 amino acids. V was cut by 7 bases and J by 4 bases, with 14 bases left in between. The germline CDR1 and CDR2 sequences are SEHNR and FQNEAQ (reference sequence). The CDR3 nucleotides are TGTGCCAGCACCCCGGGACGGATTTACGAGCAGTACTTC. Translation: CASTPGRIYEQYF. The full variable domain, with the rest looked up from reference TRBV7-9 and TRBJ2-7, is DTGVSQNPRHKITKRGQNVTFRCDPISEHNRLYWYRQTLGQGPEFLTYFQNEAQLEKSRLLSDRFSAERPKGSFSTLEIQRTEQGDSAMYLCASTPGRIYEQYFGPGTRLTVT.

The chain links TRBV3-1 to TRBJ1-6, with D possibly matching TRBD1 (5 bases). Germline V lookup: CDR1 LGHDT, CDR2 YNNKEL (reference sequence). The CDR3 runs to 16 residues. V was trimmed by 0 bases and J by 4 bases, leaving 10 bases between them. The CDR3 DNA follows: TGTGCCAGCAGCCAAGATTGGGGGGGTTATAATTCACCCCTCCACTTT. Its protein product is CASSQDWGGYNSPLHF.

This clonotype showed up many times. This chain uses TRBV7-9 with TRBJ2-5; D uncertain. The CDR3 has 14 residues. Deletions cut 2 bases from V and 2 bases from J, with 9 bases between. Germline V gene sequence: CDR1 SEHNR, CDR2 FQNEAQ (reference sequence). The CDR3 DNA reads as TGTGCCAGCAGCTTAAGGGCACAGCAAGAGACCCAGTACTTC. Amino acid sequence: CASSLRAQQETQYF.

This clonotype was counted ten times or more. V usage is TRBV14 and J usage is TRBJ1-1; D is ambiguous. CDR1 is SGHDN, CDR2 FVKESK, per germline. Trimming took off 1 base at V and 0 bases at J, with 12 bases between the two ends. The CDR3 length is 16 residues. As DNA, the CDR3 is TGTGCCAGCAGCCAAGTAACCAGTTTCATGAACACTGAAGCTTTCTTT. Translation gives CASSQVTSFMNTEAFF.

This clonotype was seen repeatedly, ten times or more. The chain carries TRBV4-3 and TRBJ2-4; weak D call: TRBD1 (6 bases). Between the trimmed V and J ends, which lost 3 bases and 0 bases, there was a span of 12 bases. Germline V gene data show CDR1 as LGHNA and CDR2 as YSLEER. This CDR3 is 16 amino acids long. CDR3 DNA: TGCGCCAGCAGCCACTCCAGGGGTTTAGCCAAAAACATTCAGTACTTC. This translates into CASSHSRGLAKNIQYF.

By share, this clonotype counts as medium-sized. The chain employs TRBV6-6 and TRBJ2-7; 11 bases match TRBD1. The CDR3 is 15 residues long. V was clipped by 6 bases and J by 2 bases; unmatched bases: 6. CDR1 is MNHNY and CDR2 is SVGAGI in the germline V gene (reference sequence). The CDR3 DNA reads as TGTGCCAGCAGGTTCCGGGACAGGGGGACCTACGAGCAGTACTTC. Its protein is CASRFRDRGTYEQYF.

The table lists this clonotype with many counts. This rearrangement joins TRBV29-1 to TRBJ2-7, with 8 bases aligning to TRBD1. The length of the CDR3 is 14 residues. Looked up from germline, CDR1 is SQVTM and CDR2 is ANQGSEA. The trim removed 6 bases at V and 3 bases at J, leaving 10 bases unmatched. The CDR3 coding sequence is TGCAGCGTCAACCCCGGGACAGGCTACTACGAGCAGTACTTC. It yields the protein CSVNPGTGYYEQYF.

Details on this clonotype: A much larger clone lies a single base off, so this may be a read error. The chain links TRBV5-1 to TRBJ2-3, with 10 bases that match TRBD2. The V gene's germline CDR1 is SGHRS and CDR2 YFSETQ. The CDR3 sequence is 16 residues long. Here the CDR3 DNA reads TGCGCCTGCAGCTTGGATCCTAGCGGGAGAGGATACACGCAGTATTTT. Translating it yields CACSLDPSGRGYTQYF.

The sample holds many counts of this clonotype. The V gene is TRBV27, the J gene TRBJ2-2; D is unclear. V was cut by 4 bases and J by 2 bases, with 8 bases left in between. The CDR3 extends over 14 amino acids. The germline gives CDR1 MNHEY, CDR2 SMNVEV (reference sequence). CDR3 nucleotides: TGTGCCAGCAGTTCTCAAACCAACACCGGGGAGCTGTTTTTT. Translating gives CASSSQTNTGELFF.

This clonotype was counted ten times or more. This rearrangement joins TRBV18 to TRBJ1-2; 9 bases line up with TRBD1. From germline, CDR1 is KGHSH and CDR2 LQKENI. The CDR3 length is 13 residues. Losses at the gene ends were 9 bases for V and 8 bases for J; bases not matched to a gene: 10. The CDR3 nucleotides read TGTGCCAGTCTTGTAGGACAGGGGACCGGCTACACCTTC. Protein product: CASLVGQGTGYTF.

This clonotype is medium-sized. CDR3 region: CATSRDVGLGSNEQFF. The CDR3 bases are TGTGCCACCAGCAGAGATGTGGGGCTTGGATCGAATGAGCAGTTCTTC. This sequence joins TRBV15 and TRBJ2-1; TRBD1 is a possible D gene (5 bases). V shed 0 bases and J shed 7 bases, with 16 bases lying between them. Germline V gene data show CDR1 as LNHNV and CDR2 as YYDKDF (reference sequence). This CDR3 spans 16 amino acids.

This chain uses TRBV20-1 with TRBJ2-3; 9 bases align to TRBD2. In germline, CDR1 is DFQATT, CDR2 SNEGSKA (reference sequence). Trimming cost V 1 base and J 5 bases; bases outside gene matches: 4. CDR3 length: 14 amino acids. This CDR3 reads CSARGTSELDTQYF. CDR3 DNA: TGCAGTGCTAGAGGGACTAGCGAATTAGATACGCAGTATTTT.

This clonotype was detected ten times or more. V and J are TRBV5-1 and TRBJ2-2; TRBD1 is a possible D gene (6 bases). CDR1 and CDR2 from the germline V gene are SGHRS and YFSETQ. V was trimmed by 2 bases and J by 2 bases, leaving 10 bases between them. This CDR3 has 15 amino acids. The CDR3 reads CASSFRGDNTGELFF. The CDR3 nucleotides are TGCGCCAGCAGCTTCAGGGGCGACAACACCGGGGAGCTGTTTTTT. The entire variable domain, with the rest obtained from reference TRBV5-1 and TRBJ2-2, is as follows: KAGVTQTPRYLIKTRGQQVTLSCSPISGHRSVSWYQQTPGQGLQFLFEYFSETQRNKGNFPGRFSGRQFSNSRSEMNVSTLELGDSALYLCASSFRGDNTGELFFGEGSRLTVL.